In its sample, the clone carrying this TCR beta chain was seen a few times. The antigen is not known. The CDR3 is made up of 15 amino acids. With 5 bases clipped from V and 4 bases from J, the junction kept 7 bases outside the gene matches. Per germline, CDR1 SEHNR and CDR2 FQNEAQ (reference sequence). This entry belongs to a study of beta chain features in type 1 diabetes. Study outcomes and limitations: Type 1 diabetes patients had TCRB CDR3s that were shorter (moderately but significantly so) in all four CD4+ subsets. In patients and controls equally, PCR might favor templates that are shorter.

Of the isolated RNA, all was reverse transcribed, and so the sequenced material was expressed TCRB transcripts. The study sequenced naive, central memory and regulatory T cell samples to an average of roughly 3.4 million reads. Assay used: immunoSEQ multiplex PCR; TCRdb lists only in-frame clones, some missing. The sample shows 300,000 or so clones, around 9.7% of them seen only once. CD4+ cells of the naive, central memory, regulatory and stem cell-like memory types were sorted via CD45RO/CCR7/CD25/CD127/CD95/CD27. Purity (above 95%) was reached by all sorted populations. The chain links TRBV7-9 to TRBJ2-3; TRBD1 aligns across 9 bases. The sequencing sample was made of central memory CD4+ T cells from blood. This receptor was taken from a man younger than 45 with type 1 diabetes. The chain's CDR3 is CASSLGQGSPDTQYF. The CDR3 bases are TGTGCCAGCAGCCTTGGACAGGGGTCCCCAGATACGCAGTATTTT.